A single TCR beta chain is shown here with its context. The target antigen is unknown. Some clones are missing from TCRdb's copy, which holds only in-frame ones; the method was immunoSEQ multiplex PCR. The sample shows around 140,000 clones, 85% of them seen only once. The data were obtained in a study of T cell responses to AZD1222 COVID-19 vaccine. Points from the study as a whole: Repertoire sampling occurred only after the peak T cell response. AZD1222 recipients seropositive at baseline numbered only 5 to 7. Of spike-specific TCRs, nearly half reportedly target regions left unmutated in variants.

CDR3 length: 12 residues. This clonotype was sampled from an adult who received the MenACWY meningococcal vaccine as a control. The chain couples TRBV21-1 to TRBJ2-7; TRBD2 is the table's D call and was not checked against the DNA. TRBV21-1 is designated a pseudogene. This specimen consisted of peripheral blood, obtained 28 days after the second dose of the MenACWY control vaccine. The CDR3 DNA reads as TGTGCCAGCAGCAAAGACCGGGGGGAGCAGTACTTC. Protein product: CASSKDRGEQYF.